This T cell receptor (beta chain) was identified during a study of blood T cell repertoires in COVID-19. About the research overall: Sources were T cells, B-cell-depleted T cells, or PBMCs; the material itself was cDNA or gDNA.

In the study's own analysis: Amplifying reference gene primers gave estimates of nucleated cell counts. Repertoires were generated with immunoSEQ multiplex PCR, while TCRdb's copy carries only in-frame clones and drops some. V and J calls and clone size are given by that table; D and trimming were obtained from the DNA. The table lists 230,000 or so clones, approximately 80% of them singletons. V shed 10 bases and J 8 bases; nucleotides not matched to a gene: 9. The CDR3 runs 13 residues. The germline V gene encodes CDR1 ENHRY and CDR2 SYGVKD. V is TRBV10-3 and J is TRBJ2-1; the match to TRBD2 covers 9 bases. The origin of this receptor is a man aged 40-50 years who had recovered from COVID-19. The specimen sequenced was peripheral blood. In DNA, the CDR3 is TGTGCCACCTCTAGCGGGATAGGATATGAGCAGTTCTTC. Protein sequence: CATSSGIGYEQFF.